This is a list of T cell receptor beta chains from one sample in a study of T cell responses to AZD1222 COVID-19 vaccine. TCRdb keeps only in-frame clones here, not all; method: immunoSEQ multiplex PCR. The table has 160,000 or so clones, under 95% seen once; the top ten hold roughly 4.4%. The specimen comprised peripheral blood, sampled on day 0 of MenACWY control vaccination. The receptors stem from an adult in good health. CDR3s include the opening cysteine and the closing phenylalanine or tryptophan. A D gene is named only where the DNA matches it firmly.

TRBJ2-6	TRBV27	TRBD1	CANPGGMLDRGLHSGANVLTF	TGTGCCAACCCGGGTGGAATGCTCGACAGGGGACTTCACTCTGGGGCCAACGTCCTGACTTTC
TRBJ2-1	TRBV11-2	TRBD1	CASSFYGTGINNEQFF	TGTGCCAGCAGCTTCTACGGGACAGGTATAAACAATGAGCAGTTCTTC
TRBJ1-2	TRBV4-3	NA	CASSQGGNYGYTF	TGCGCCAGCAGCCAAGGGGGCAACTATGGCTACACCTTC
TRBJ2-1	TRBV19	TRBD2	CASSIGGGFSYNEQFF	TGTGCCAGTAGTATCGGCGGGGGGTTCTCCTACAATGAGCAGTTCTTC
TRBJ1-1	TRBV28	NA	CASSLWVGDTEAFF	TGTGCCAGCAGTTTATGGGTCGGAGACACTGAAGCTTTCTTT
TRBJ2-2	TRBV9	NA	CASSVSATGDTGELFF	TGTGCCAGCAGCGTATCTGCGACAGGCGACACCGGGGAGCTGTTTTTT
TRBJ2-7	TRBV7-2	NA	CASSLDRNPSYEQYF	TGTGCCAGCAGCTTAGACCGGAACCCCTCCTACGAGCAGTACTTC
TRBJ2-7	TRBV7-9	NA	CASSLEVGDYEQYF	TGTGCCAGCAGCTTGGAGGTGGGGGACTACGAGCAGTACTTC
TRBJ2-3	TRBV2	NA	CASSTTDTQYF	TGTGCCAGCAGCACAACAGATACGCAGTATTTT
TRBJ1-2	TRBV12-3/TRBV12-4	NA	CASSGDIVYGYTF	TGTGCCAGCAGTGGGGACATAGTTTATGGCTACACCTTC
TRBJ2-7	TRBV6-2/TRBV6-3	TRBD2	CASSRTRPPYEQYF	TGTGCCAGCAGTAGGACTAGACCTCCTTACGAGCAGTACTTC
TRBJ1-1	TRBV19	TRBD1	CASRTGQLNTEAFF	TGTGCCAGTAGGACGGGACAGCTGAACACTGAAGCTTTCTTT
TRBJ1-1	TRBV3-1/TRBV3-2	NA	CASSHGEQGAFF	TGTGCCAGCAGCCATGGTGAGCAGGGGGCTTTCTTT
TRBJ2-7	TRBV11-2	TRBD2	CASSPAGTSGRTTF	TGTGCCAGCAGCCCCGCCGGGACTAGCGGGAGGACTACCTTC
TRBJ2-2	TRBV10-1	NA	CASSETLPGELFF	TGCGCCAGCAGTGAAACTCTCCCCGGGGAGCTGTTTTTT
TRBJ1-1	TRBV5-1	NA	CASTAMQNTEAFF	TGCGCCAGCACGGCCATGCAGAACACTGAAGCTTTCTTT
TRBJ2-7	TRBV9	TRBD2	CASSWTSGTPYEQYF	TGTGCCAGCAGCTGGACTAGCGGAACTCCTTACGAGCAGTACTTC
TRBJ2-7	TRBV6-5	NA	CASSPGRLYEQYF	TGTGCCAGCAGCCCGGGACGGCTCTACGAGCAGTACTTC
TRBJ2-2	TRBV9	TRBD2	CASGGDPGLPENTGELFF	TGTGCCAGCGGAGGAGATCCGGGACTACCCGAGAACACCGGGGAGCTGTTTTTT
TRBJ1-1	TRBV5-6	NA	CASSLRRDTNTEAFF	TGTGCCAGCAGCTTGCGTAGGGACACTAACACTGAAGCTTTCTTT
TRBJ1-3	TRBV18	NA	CASSPGGLRNTIYF	TGTGCCAGCTCACCAGGGGGCCTGCGAAACACCATATATTTT
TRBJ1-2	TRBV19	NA	CASSRSTNYGYTF	TGTGCCAGTAGTAGGTCAACTAACTATGGCTACACCTTC